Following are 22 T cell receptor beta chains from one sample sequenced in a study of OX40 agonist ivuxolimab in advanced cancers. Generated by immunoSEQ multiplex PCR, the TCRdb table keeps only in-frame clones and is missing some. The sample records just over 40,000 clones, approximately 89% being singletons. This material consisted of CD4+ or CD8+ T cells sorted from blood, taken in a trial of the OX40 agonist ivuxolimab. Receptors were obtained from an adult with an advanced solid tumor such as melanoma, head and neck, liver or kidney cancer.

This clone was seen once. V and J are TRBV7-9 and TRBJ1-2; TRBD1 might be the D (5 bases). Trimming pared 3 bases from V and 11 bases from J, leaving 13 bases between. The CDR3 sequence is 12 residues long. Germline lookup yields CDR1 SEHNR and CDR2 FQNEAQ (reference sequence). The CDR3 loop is CASSLTDPPYTF. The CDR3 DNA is TGTGCCAGCAGCTTGACAGACCCTCCATACACCTTC. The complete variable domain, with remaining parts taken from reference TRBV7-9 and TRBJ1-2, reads DTGVSQNPRHKITKRGQNVTFRCDPISEHNRLYWYRQTLGQGPEFLTYFQNEAQLEKSRLLSDRFSAERPKGSFSTLEIQRTEQGDSAMYLCASSLTDPPYTFGSGTRLTVV.

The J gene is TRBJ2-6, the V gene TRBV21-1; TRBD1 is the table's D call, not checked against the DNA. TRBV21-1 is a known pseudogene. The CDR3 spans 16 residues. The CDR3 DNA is TGTGCCAGTCAGGGGACACCTACCTCTGGGGCCAACGTCCTGACTTTC. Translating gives CASQGTPTSGANVLTF.

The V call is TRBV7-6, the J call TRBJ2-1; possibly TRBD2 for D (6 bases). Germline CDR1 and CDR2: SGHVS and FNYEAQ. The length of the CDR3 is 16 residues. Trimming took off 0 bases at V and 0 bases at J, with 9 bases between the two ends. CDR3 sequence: CASSLARGSSYNEQFF. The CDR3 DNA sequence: TGTGCCAGCAGCTTAGCGCGGGGAAGCTCCTACAATGAGCAGTTCTTC.

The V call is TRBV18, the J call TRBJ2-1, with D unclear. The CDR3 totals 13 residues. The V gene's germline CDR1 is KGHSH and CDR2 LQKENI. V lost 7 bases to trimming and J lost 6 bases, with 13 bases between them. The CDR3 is CASYHRAPNEQFF. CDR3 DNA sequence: TGTGCCAGCTACCACCGGGCACCCAATGAGCAGTTCTTC.

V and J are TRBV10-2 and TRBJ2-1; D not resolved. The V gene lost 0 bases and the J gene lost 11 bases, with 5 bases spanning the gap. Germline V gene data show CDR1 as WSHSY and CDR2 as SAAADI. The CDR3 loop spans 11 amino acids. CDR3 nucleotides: TGCGCCAGCAGTGAGTCGACCCAGCAGTTCTTC. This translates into CASSESTQQFF.

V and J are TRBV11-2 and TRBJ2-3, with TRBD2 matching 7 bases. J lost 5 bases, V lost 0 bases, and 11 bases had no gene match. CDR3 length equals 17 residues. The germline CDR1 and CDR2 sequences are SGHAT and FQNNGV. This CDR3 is CASSLDASGGVGDTQYF. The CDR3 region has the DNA TGTGCCAGCAGCTTAGATGCTAGCGGAGGGGTTGGAGATACGCAGTATTTT.

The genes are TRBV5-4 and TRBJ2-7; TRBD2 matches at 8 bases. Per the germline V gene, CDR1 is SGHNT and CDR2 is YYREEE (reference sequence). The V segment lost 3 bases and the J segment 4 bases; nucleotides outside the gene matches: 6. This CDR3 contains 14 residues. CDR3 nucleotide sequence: TGTGCCAGCAGCTCGACTAGCGTCTTGTACGAGCAGTACTTC. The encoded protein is CASSSTSVLYEQYF.

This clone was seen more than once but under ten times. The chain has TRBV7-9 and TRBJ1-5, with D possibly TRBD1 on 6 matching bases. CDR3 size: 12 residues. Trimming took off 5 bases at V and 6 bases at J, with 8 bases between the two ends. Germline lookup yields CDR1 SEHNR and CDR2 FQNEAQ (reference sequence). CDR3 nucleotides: TGTGCCAGCAGCACAGGGAGTCAGCCCCAGCATTTT. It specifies CASSTGSQPQHF.

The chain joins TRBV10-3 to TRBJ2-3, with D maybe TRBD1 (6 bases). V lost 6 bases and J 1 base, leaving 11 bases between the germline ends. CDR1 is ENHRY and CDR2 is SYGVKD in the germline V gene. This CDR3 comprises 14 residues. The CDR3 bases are TGTGCCATCAGGGCAGGGGCCCGCACAGATACGCAGTATTTT. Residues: CAIRAGARTDTQYF.

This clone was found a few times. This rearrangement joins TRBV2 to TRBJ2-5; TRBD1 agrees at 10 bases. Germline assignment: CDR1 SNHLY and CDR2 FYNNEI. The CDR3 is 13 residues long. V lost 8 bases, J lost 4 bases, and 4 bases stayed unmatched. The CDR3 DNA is TGTGCCAGCGGACAGGGGGTCCCAGAGACCCAGTACTTC. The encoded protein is CASGQGVPETQYF.

Here the CDR3 DNA reads TGCAGCGTTGAGTCCCCGAGGGATGAAAAACTGTTTTTT. It translates to CSVESPRDEKLFF. This rearrangement joins TRBV29-1 to TRBJ1-4; D unclear. Germline CDR1 is SQVTM and CDR2 is ANQGSEA. CDR3 length equals 13 residues. The germline V and J ends were trimmed by 3 bases and 6 bases, with 11 bases remaining between them.

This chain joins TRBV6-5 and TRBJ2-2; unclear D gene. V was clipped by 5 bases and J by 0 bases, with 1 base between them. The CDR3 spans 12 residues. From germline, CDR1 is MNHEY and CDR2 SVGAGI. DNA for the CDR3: TGTGCCAGCAGTCCGAACACCGGGGAGCTGTTTTTT. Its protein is CASSPNTGELFF.

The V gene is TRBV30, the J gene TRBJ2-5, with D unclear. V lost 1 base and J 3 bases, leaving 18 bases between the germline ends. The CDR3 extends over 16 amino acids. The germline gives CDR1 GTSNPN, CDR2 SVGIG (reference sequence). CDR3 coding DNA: TGTGCCTGGAGTGCGATGGGTCGGACGGCGAAAGAGACCCAGTACTTC. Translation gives CAWSAMGRTAKETQYF.

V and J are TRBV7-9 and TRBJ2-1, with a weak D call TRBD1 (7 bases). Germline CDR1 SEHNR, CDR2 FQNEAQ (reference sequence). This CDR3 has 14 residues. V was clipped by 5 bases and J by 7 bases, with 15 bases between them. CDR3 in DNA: TGTGCCAGCAGCAGAGATCCAGGGGGGAATGAGCAGTTCTTC. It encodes CASSRDPGGNEQFF.

The chain's CDR3 is CASSQDMVGWELFF. Here the CDR3 DNA reads TGTGCCAGCAGCCAAGATATGGTAGGATGGGAGCTGTTTTTT. The chain has TRBV4-2 and TRBJ2-2; D gene uncertain. The germline gives CDR1 LGHNA, CDR2 YNFKEQ. Trimming pared 0 bases from V and 9 bases from J, leaving 11 bases between. The CDR3 has 14 residues.

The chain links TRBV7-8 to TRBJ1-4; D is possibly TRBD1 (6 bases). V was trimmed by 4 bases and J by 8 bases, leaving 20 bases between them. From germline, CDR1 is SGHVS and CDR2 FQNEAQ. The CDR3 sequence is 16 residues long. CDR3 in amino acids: CASSSPMGALREKLFF. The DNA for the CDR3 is TGTGCCAGCAGCTCCCCCATGGGGGCCCTTCGGGAAAAACTGTTTTTT. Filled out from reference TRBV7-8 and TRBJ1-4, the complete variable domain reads GAGVSQSPRYKVAKRGQDVALRCDPISGHVSLFWYQQALGQGPEFLTYFQNEAQLDKSGLPSDRFFAERPEGSVSTLKIQRTQQEDSAVYLCASSSPMGALREKLFFGSGTQLSVL.

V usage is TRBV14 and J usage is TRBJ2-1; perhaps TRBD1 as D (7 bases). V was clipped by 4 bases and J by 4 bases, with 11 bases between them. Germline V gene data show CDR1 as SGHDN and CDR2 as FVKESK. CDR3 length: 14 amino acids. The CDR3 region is CASSRGTAYNEQFF. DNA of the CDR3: TGTGCCAGCAGCCGCGGGACAGCATACAATGAGCAGTTCTTC.

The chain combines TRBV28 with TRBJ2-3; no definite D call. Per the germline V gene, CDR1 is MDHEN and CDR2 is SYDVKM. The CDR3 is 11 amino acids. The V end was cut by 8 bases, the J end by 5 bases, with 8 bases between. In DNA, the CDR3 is TGTGCCAGCGCGACCTTAGATACGCAGTATTTT. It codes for CASATLDTQYF. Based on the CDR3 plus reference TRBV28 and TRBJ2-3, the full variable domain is DVKVTQSSRYLVKRTGEKVFLECVQDMDHENMFWYRQDPGLGLRLIYFSYDVKMKEKGDIPEGYSVSREKKERFSLILESASTNQTSMYLCASATLDTQYFGPGTRLTVL.

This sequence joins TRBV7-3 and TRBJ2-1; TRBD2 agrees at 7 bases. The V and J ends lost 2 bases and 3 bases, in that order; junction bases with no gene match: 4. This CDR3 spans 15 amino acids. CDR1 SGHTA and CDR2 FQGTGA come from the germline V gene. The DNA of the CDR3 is TGTGCCAGCAGCTTAGCGGGAGCTGTCTACAATGAGCAGTTCTTC. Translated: CASSLAGAVYNEQFF.

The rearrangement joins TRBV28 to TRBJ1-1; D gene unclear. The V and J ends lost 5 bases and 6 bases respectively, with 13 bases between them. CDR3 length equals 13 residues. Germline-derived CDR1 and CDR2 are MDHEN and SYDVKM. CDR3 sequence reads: CASSTPTWAEAFF. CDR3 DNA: TGTGCCAGCAGTACACCCACTTGGGCTGAAGCTTTCTTT.

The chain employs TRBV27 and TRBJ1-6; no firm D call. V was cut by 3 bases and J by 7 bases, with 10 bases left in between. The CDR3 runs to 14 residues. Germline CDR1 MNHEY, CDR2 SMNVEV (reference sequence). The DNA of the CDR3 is TGTGCCAGCAGTTTTCCGGGGTGGAATTCACCCCTCCACTTT. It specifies CASSFPGWNSPLHF.

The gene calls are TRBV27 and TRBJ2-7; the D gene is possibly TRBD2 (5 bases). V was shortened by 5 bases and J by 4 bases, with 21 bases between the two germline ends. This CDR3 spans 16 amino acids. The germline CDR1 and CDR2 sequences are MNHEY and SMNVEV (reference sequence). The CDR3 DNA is TGTGCCAGCAGTCTTAAGAGTGGAGGATGGGTATACGAGCAGTACTTC. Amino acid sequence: CASSLKSGGWVYEQYF.